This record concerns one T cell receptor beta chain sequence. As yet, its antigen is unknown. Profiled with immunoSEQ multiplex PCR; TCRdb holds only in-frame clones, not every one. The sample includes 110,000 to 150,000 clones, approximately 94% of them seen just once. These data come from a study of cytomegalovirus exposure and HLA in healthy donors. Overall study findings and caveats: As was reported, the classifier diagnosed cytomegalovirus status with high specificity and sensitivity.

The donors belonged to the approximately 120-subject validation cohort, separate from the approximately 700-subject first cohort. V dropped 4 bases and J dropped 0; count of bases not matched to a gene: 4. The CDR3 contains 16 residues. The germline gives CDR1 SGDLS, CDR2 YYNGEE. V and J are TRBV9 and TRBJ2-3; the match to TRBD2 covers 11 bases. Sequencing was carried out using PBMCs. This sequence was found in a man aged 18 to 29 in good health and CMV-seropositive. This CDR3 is CASSPGLAVSTDTQYF. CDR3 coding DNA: TGTGCCAGCAGCCCGGGACTAGCGGTTAGCACAGATACGCAGTATTTT.